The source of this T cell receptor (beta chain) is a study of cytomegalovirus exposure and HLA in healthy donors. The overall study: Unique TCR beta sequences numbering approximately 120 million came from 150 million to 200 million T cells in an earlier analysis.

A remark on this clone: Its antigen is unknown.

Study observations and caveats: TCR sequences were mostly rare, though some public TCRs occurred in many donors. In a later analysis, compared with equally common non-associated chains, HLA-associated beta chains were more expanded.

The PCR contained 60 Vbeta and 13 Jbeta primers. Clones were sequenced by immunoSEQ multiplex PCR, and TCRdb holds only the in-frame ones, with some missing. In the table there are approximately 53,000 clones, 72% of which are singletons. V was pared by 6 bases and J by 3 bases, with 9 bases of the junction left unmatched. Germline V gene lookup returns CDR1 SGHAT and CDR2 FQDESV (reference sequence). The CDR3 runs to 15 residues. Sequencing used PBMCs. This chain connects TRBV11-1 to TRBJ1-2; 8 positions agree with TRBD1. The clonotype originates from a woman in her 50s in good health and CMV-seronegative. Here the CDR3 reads CASSPGQGLDYGYTF. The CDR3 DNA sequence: TGTGCCAGCAGTCCCGGACAGGGCCTTGACTATGGCTACACCTTC.